The rows below give T cell receptor beta chains drawn from one sample of a study of cytomegalovirus exposure and HLA in healthy donors. The method was immunoSEQ multiplex PCR; TCRdb's version includes in-frame clones alone and lacks a portion of them. The data contain about 160,000 clones, roughly nine tenths of them singletons. Material for sequencing was PBMCs. The receptors derive from a man younger than 30 in good health and CMV-seropositive. Both conserved end residues are part of each CDR3. The D gene is left open where the match is weak. A row's size may be missing; if present it is once, few, many or a size class.

TRBD1 TRBJ2-7 . TRBV10-1 TGCGCCAGCAGCCGGGACAGGGTCTCCTACGAGCAGTACTTC CASSRDRVSYEQYF
TRBD2 TRBJ2-7 . TRBV5-4 TGTGCCAGCAGCCCCGGAGCGGGAGGCTACGAGCAGTACTTC CASSPGAGGYEQYF
. TRBJ2-7 . TRBV7-9 TGTGCCAGCAGCTTAGGATTCGGGACAAATATCTACGAGCAGTACTTC CASSLGFGTNIYEQYF
. TRBJ2-7 . TRBV5-1 TGCGCCAGCAAAGGGGAACCCTACGAGCAGTACTTC CASKGEPYEQYF
TRBD2 TRBJ2-3 . TRBV4-1 TGCGCCAGCAGCCCTAGACTAGCGGGAATGGGGGCCACAGATACGCAGTATTTT CASSPRLAGMGATDTQYF
TRBD1 TRBJ2-7 . TRBV7-9 TGTGCCAGCAGCTTAGAAGACAGGGACGAGCAGTACTTC CASSLEDRDEQYF
TRBD1 TRBJ2-3 once TRBV6-5 TGTGCCAGCAGGGGACAGGGGGCGGGAGATACGCAGTATTTT CASRGQGAGDTQYF
. TRBJ1-5 . TRBV19 TGTGCCAGTAGTGGAAACCGGGAAAATCAGCCCCAGCATTTT CASSGNRENQPQHF
TRBD1 TRBJ2-5 . TRBV2 TGTGCCAGCAGACCGGACAGGGTGGAGACCCAGTACTTC CASRPDRVETQYF
. TRBJ1-2 . TRBV16 TGTGCCAGCAGCCAAAGCCGCCAGGGGAATGGGTATGGCTACACCTTC CASSQSRQGNGYGYTF
TRBD1 TRBJ2-7 . TRBV18 TGTGCCAGCTCACGAGGGACAGGGTCGTACGAGCAGTACTTC CASSRGTGSYEQYF
TRBD1 TRBJ2-5 . TRBV5-1 TGCGCCAGCAGCTTGGAGTTACAGGGGGGAGAGACCCAGTACTTC CASSLELQGGETQYF
TRBD1 TRBJ2-1 . TRBV29-1 TGCAGCGTTGCCCTGGGACAGGATGAGCAGTTCTTC CSVALGQDEQFF
. TRBJ1-5 . TRBV2 TGTGCCAGCAGGGCCGATTGGAGCAATCAGCCCCAGCATTTT CASRADWSNQPQHF
TRBD1 TRBJ1-3 few TRBV11-3 TGTGCCAGCAGCATACATCAGGGGGCCGCGGACTTATATTTT CASSIHQGAADLYF
. TRBJ1-1 few TRBV5-1 TGCGCCAGCAGCTTGCGGGGGGACACTGAAGCTTTCTTT CASSLRGDTEAFF
TRBD2 TRBJ2-7 . TRBV5-1 TGCGCCAGCAGCTTCCTAGCGGGAGGTACCTACGAGCAGTACTTC CASSFLAGGTYEQYF
TRBD1 TRBJ2-7 . TRBV28 TGTGCCAGCAGAACGTCAGGGGGCACACAAAAGTATTACTTC CASRTSGGTQKYYF
. TRBJ1-5 . TRBV21-1 TGTGCCAGCAGCCGGGGACAGGATAATCAGCCCCAGCATTTT CASSRGQDNQPQHF
. TRBJ2-2 . TRBV2 TGTGCCAGCACCGAGGGCGGTACGAACACCGGGGAGCTGTTTTTT CASTEGGTNTGELFF
TRBD2 TRBJ2-1 . TRBV4-2 TGTGCCAGCAGCCAAAGAGGGCTAGCGGAGTCCTACAATGAGCAGTTCTTC CASSQRGLAESYNEQFF
. TRBJ1-2 . TRBV19 TGTGCCAGTAGTATGTCCTCCGGGACATCTTATGGCTACACCTTC CASSMSSGTSYGYTF
TRBD1 TRBJ1-3 once TRBV6-5 TGTGCCAGCAGTTACTCGGGACAGGGTACAAACACCATATATTTT CASSYSGQGTNTIYF
. TRBJ1-2 . TRBV5-3 TGTGCCAGAAGCTTCTCAGTAGGACTTAGCTATGGCTACACCTTC CARSFSVGLSYGYTF
. TRBJ1-4 . TRBV18 TGTGCCAGCTCGCCTCTGGACACGGGTAATGAAAAACTGTTTTTT CASSPLDTGNEKLFF
TRBD1 TRBJ2-2 . TRBV6-5 TGTGCCAGCAATGGAGACAGGGGGCTGGGGGAGCTGTTTTTT CASNGDRGLGELFF
. TRBJ1-5 once TRBV5-6 TGTGCCAGCAGCACCGGGACGGGGGTAGCAAATCAGCCCCAGCATTTT CASSTGTGVANQPQHF
. TRBJ2-1 . TRBV11-3 TGTGCCAGCAGCTTAGATGGGCCCCGAAATGAGCAGTTCTTC CASSLDGPRNEQFF
TRBD1 TRBJ1-2 . TRBV5-4 TGTGCCAGCAGAGCACCGGGACAGGGCTATGGCTACACCTTC CASRAPGQGYGYTF
TRBD2 TRBJ2-1 . TRBV27 TGTGCCAGCAGTGCTAGCGGAAACTCCTACAATGAGCAGTTCTTC CASSASGNSYNEQFF
TRBD1 TRBJ1-5 . TRBV5-8 TGTGCCAGCAGCTTAGGTGGGACAGCAAATCAGCCCCAGCATTTT CASSLGGTANQPQHF
TRBD2 TRBJ2-2 . TRBV10-2 TGCGCCAGCAGTGAGGTGGCTAGCGGGAGTAACACCGGGGAGCTGTTTTTT CASSEVASGSNTGELFF
. TRBJ1-3 . TRBV28 TGTGCCAGCAGTCCCCGTCCCGGGACAAGGCCCTCTGGAAACACCATATATTTT CASSPRPGTRPSGNTIYF
. TRBJ2-1 once TRBV11-3 TGTGCCAGCAGCTTACGAGAGGGATCCTACAATGAGCAGTTCTTC CASSLREGSYNEQFF
TRBD2 TRBJ2-5 . TRBV19 TGTGCCAGTAGTATACGAGCGGGAGCTTCCGCAGGAGAGACCCAGTACTTC CASSIRAGASAGETQYF
. TRBJ2-2 . TRBV6-1 TGTGCCAGCAGTGCAGGGGTAGGAACCGGGGAGCTGTTTTTT CASSAGVGTGELFF
TRBD2 TRBJ2-1 . TRBV19 TGTGCCAGTAGTGTCCTTAGCGGGTCTGAGCAGTTCTTC CASSVLSGSEQFF
. TRBJ1-1 . TRBV5-1 TGCGCCAGCAGCGCGGGACTTCGGGGCACTGAAGCTTTCTTT CASSAGLRGTEAFF
TRBD2 TRBJ2-7 once TRBV10-3 TGTGCCATCAGTGACCGTCTAGCGGGAGGGCCTCGGAGCTCCTACGAGCAGTACTTC CAISDRLAGGPRSSYEQYF
TRBD2 TRBJ2-1 . TRBV5-1 TGCGCCAGCAGCTCCAGCGGGAGTACCTACAATGAGCAGTTCTTC CASSSSGSTYNEQFF
TRBD2 TRBJ2-3 . TRBV27 TGTGCCAGCAGTTTCGGGACTAGCGGGTACGATACGCAGTATTTT CASSFGTSGYDTQYF
TRBD2 TRBJ2-7 . TRBV7-6 TGTGCCAGCAGCTTAGGGCCTAGCGGAAACTACGAGCAGTACTTC CASSLGPSGNYEQYF
TRBD1 TRBJ1-2 once TRBV28 TGTGCCAGCAGCCCAATTCGAATGACAGGGAATGTGTATGGCTACACCTTC CASSPIRMTGNVYGYTF
. TRBJ2-4 . TRBV6-1 TGTGCCAGCAGATTGACAGGTTTAGCCAAAAACATTCAGTACTTC CASRLTGLAKNIQYF
. TRBJ2-3 . TRBV19 TGTGCCAGTATGTCCGCGCCAGATACGCAGTATTTT CASMSAPDTQYF
TRBD2 TRBJ2-7 . TRBV7-2 TGTGCCAGCAGCCAACAGACTAGCGGGAGACGGGAGCAGTACTTC CASSQQTSGRREQYF
. TRBJ2-5 once TRBV2 TGTGCCAGCAGTGAAGGGACTCGGCGAGAGACCCAGTACTTC CASSEGTRRETQYF
. TRBJ2-5 . TRBV6-1 TGTGCCAGCAGTGAGGTTTTGCGGGAGACCCAGTACTTC CASSEVLRETQYF
TRBD2 TRBJ2-2 . TRBV7-6 TGTGCCAGCAGCTTAGGGACTAGTCTCACCGGGGAGCTGTTTTTT CASSLGTSLTGELFF
. TRBJ1-5 . TRBV28 TGTGCCAGCACCCCTGACAGAGATCAGCCCCAGCATTTT CASTPDRDQPQHF